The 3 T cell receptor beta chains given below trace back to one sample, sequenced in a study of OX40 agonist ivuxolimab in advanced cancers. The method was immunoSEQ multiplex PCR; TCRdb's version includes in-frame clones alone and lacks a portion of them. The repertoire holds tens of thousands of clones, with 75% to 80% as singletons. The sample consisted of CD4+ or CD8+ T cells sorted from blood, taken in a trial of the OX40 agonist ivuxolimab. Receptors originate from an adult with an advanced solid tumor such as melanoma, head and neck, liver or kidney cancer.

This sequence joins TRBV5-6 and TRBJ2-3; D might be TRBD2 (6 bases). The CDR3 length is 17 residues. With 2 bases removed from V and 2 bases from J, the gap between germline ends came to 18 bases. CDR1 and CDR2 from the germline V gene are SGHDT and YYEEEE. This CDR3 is CASSFYGTSFYTDTQYF. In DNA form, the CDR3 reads TGTGCCAGCAGCTTTTATGGCACTAGCTTCTACACAGATACGCAGTATTTT.

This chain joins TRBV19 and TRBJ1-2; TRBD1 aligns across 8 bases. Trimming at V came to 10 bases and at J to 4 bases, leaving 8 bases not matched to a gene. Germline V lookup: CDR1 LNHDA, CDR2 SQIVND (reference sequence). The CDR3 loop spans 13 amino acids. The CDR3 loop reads CATSDRVVYGYTF. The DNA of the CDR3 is TGTGCCACGTCGGACAGGGTCGTCTATGGCTACACCTTC.

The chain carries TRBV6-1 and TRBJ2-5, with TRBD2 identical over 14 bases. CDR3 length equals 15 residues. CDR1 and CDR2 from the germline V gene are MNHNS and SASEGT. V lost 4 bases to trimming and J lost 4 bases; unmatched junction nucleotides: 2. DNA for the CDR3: TGTGCCAGCAGTGGGGGACTAGCGGGAGCAGAGACCCAGTACTTC. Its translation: CASSGGLAGAETQYF.